This T cell receptor (beta chain) was found in a study of blood T cell repertoires in COVID-19. About the study: Acute-phase and convalescent COVID-19 samples originated in the United States, Italy and Spain. PBMCs, B-cell-depleted T cells, or T cells were the source of the cDNA or gDNA that made up the material.

Germline CDR1 reads MRHNA; CDR2 reads SNTAGT. V lost 4 bases and J 10 bases, leaving 14 bases between the germline ends. The length of the CDR3 is 13 residues. This clone was detected only once. Original analysis: Reference gene primer amplification gave nucleated cell count estimates. Generated by immunoSEQ multiplex PCR, the TCRdb table keeps only in-frame clones and is missing some. Clone size and V and J calls were adopted from that table, with D and trimming inferred from the DNA. This repertoire shows 120,000 to 150,000 clones, more than 75% found once; its top ten account for approximately 4.1%.

The receptor's source is a woman aged 80 or over with acute or convalescent COVID-19. Material for sequencing was peripheral blood. This rearrangement joins TRBV6-4 to TRBJ2-1; TRBD1 might be the D (6 bases). CDR3 sequence reads: CASSGTVIGEQFF. CDR3 sequence (DNA): TGTGCCAGCAGTGGGACAGTAATAGGCGAGCAGTTCTTC.